This is a list of T cell receptor beta chains from one sample in a study of T cell responses to AZD1222 COVID-19 vaccine. The data were produced by immunoSEQ multiplex PCR, yet TCRdb's version contains in-frame clones alone and is incomplete. This sample carries 150,000 to 200,000 clones, 85% to 95% of them seen once, and the ten largest clones take about 1%. The material sequenced was peripheral blood, taken 28 days after the second dose of the MenACWY control vaccine. These receptors were collected from an adult who received the MenACWY meningococcal vaccine as a control. Both conserved end residues are part of each CDR3. D genes are given only for firm matches. Clone sizes are given selectively: once, few, many, or a class where the clone is expanded.

>TRBJ2-4|.|.|TRBV6-5
TGTGCCAGCAACCTTAGCAGAGCCAAAAACATTCAGTACTTC
CASNLSRAKNIQYF
>TRBJ1-1|.|.|TRBV19
TGTGCCAGTAATCGAGGGAACACTGAAGCTTTCTTT
CASNRGNTEAFF
>TRBJ1-2|.|TRBD1|TRBV6-5
TGTGCCAGCAGGACAGGGGGGGACTATGGCTACACCTTC
CASRTGGDYGYTF
>TRBJ1-2|.|.|TRBV4-2
TGTGCCAGCAGCTACGGGTATGGCTACACCTTC
CASSYGYGYTF
>TRBJ1-4|once|.|TRBV29-1
TGCAGCGTTGAATCGGGGCAAAGGGAAAAACTGTTTTTT
CSVESGQREKLFF
>TRBJ1-2|.|.|TRBV7-2
TGTGCCAGCAGCTTAGGAATGGGACCGAACTATGGCTACACCTTC
CASSLGMGPNYGYTF
>TRBJ2-3|.|TRBD2|TRBV6-2/TRBV6-3
TGTGCCAGCAGCCCCGGGATAGCGGGGCCACCAGATACGCAGTATTTT
CASSPGIAGPPDTQYF
>TRBJ1-5|once|.|TRBV2
TGTGCCAGCAGGCCGGGGACAACAAATCAGCCCCAGCATTTT
CASRPGTTNQPQHF
>TRBJ1-1|.|.|TRBV3-1/TRBV3-2
TGTGCCAGCAGCCAAGAACCCGGTCAGCTGATGAACACTGAAGCTTTCTTT
CASSQEPGQLMNTEAFF
>TRBJ2-5|.|TRBD1|TRBV14
TGTGCCAGCAGCCAAAACGCAGGGGACAGGGCCAAAGAGACCCAGTACTTC
CASSQNAGDRAKETQYF
>TRBJ1-3|.|TRBD1|TRBV19
TGTGCCAGTAGCGGAGAGGGGGCTCGTGGAAACACCATATATTTT
CASSGEGARGNTIYF
>TRBJ1-3|.|.|TRBV4-1
TGCGCCAGTCGGCAGGGGAACACCATATATTTT
CASRQGNTIYF
>TRBJ2-6|.|.|TRBV19
TGTGCCAGTAGTGGCGGCTCCTCTGGGGCCAACGTCCTGACTTTC
CASSGGSSGANVLTF